Listed below are T cell receptor beta chains from one sample, sequenced in a study of regulatory T cells in long-lasting Graves disease. TCRdb recomputed calls from the multiplex PCR reads with MiXCR, one row per CDR3 protein. The sample consists of 400,000 to 500,000 distinct CDR3 sequences, 20% to 25% of them appearing once. The specimen was peripheral blood mononuclear cells (PBMCs), collected when the disease was refractory, from a patient treated with antithyroid drugs. These receptors all come from a female donor with Graves disease. Each CDR3 is given with its conserved first and last residue. The D gene is left open where the match is weak. Size values are once, few and many counts, or a class for expanded clones, and some rows have none.

J gene	D gene	clone size	V gene	CDR3 protein	CDR3 DNA
TRBJ2-7	NA	NA	TRBV7-7	CASSSGDNSYEQYF	TGTGCTAGCAGCTCAGGGGACAACTCCTACGAGCAGTACTTC
TRBJ2-7	TRBD1	few	TRBV6-2/TRBV6-3	CASSSPGQSKVYEQYF	TGTGCCAGCAGTAGCCCGGGACAGTCGAAAGTCTACGAGCAGTACTTC
TRBJ1-1	NA	NA	TRBV10-3	CAISESGGREAFF	TGTGCCATCAGTGAGTCGGGGGGGCGGGAAGCTTTCTTT
TRBJ2-5	TRBD2	many	TRBV28	CASSFPPLAGPSETQYF	TGTGCCAGCAGTTTCCCCCCGCTAGCGGGACCGTCGGAGACCCAGTACTTC
TRBJ2-7	NA	NA	TRBV11-2	CASSSGLETYEQYF	TGTGCCAGCAGCTCGGGACTCGAAACCTACGAGCAGTACTTC
TRBJ1-5	NA	NA	TRBV19	CASSNEGSNQPQHF	TGTGCCAGTAGTAATGAGGGAAGCAATCAGCCCCAGCATTTT
TRBJ2-7	NA	many	TRBV27	CASSLGFSGLGNYEQYF	TGTGCCAGCAGTTTAGGGTTTTCAGGGCTGGGGAACTACGAGCAGTACTTC
TRBJ1-4	NA	NA	TRBV15	CATSRDRILEIGLHGEKLFF	TGTGCCACCAGCAGAGATCGAATACTCGAGATAGGGTTACACGGCGAAAAACTGTTTTTT
TRBJ1-5	NA	few	TRBV7-3	CASIENIQVVYSNQPQHF	TGTGCCAGCATTGAGAACATCCAGGTCGTTTATAGCAATCAGCCCCAGCATTTT
TRBJ2-7	TRBD1	NA	TRBV7-9	CASSSRDRAWEQYF	TGTGCCAGCAGTTCACGGGACAGGGCATGGGAGCAGTACTTC
TRBJ1-1	NA	many	TRBV6-5	CASSYGSEVYTEAFF	TGTGCCAGCAGTTACGGTTCAGAAGTTTACACTGAAGCTTTCTTT
TRBJ2-7	NA	NA	TRBV12-5	CASGLVPAGSSYEQYF	TGTGCTAGTGGTTTGGTACCAGCAGGGAGCTCCTACGAGCAGTACTTC
TRBJ2-5	TRBD1	NA	TRBV9	CASSVGVTGVGETQYF	TGTGCCAGCAGCGTAGGTGTGACAGGGGTTGGAGAGACCCAGTACTTC
TRBJ1-2	NA	many	TRBV10-3	CAISEAGARDDYGYTF	TGTGCCATCAGCGAAGCCGGGGCGAGGGATGACTATGGCTACACCTTC
TRBJ1-6	NA	many	TRBV12-3/TRBV12-4	CASSSIQGGSYNSPLHF	TGTGCCAGCAGTTCCATACAGGGCGGCTCCTATAATTCACCCCTCCACTTT
TRBJ1-2	TRBD1	many	TRBV6-1	CASSRDRGLNYGYTF	TGTGCCAGCAGTCGGGACAGGGGGCTTAACTATGGCTACACCTTC
TRBJ2-7	NA	many	TRBV11-2	CASSLDPPSYEQYF	TGTGCCAGCAGCTTAGATCCGCCCTCCTACGAGCAGTACTTC
TRBJ2-2	NA	NA	TRBV20-1	CSTWRPNTGELFF	TGCAGTACTTGGAGACCGAACACCGGGGAGCTGTTTTTT
TRBJ2-5	NA	many	TRBV11-1	CASSIQGGETQYF	TGTGCCAGCAGCATCCAGGGTGGGGAGACCCAGTACTTC
TRBJ2-2	TRBD1	few	TRBV27	CASSLFGQGVTGELFF	TGTGCCAGCAGTTTATTCGGACAGGGCGTGACCGGGGAGCTGTTTTTT
TRBJ2-7	TRBD1	many	TRBV6-5	CASSYVGQGSYEQYF	TGTGCCAGCAGTTACGTGGGACAGGGCTCCTACGAGCAGTACTTC
TRBJ1-6	NA	NA	TRBV28	CASTSPGRNSPLHF	TGTGCCAGCACTTCACCGGGGAGGAATTCACCCCTCCACTTT
TRBJ1-1	NA	few	TRBV29-1	CSVELGARTEAFF	TGCAGCGTTGAATTGGGGGCGCGAACTGAAGCTTTCTTT
TRBJ2-7	NA	few	TRBV5-4	CASSLKGGPSYEQYF	TGTGCCAGCAGCTTGAAAGGGGGACCTTCCTACGAGCAGTACTTC
TRBJ1-1	NA	few	TRBV5-4	CASSQRDLNTEAFF	TGTGCCAGCAGCCAACGCGACTTGAACACTGAAGCTTTCTTT
TRBJ1-5	NA	many	TRBV20-1	CSAGREWQGGQPQHF	TGCAGTGCTGGGCGGGAATGGCAGGGCGGGCAGCCCCAGCATTTT
TRBJ1-5	TRBD1	NA	TRBV11-1	CASRRTGADNQPQHF	TGCGCCAGCAGACGGACAGGGGCGGACAATCAGCCCCAGCATTTT
TRBJ2-5	NA	many	TRBV2	CASSHEREETQYF	TGTGCCAGCAGTCACGAGAGGGAAGAGACCCAGTACTTC
TRBJ2-2	TRBD2	NA	TRBV7-2	CASSHPPTRAGGITTGELFF	TGTGCCAGCAGCCACCCCCCCACCAGAGCGGGGGGCATTACCACCGGGGAGCTGTTTTTT
TRBJ1-5	TRBD1	few	TRBV24-1	CATSDSGPGQGLQPQHF	TGTGCCACCAGTGATTCTGGACCGGGACAGGGGTTGCAGCCCCAGCATTTT
TRBJ2-3	NA	NA	TRBV3-1	CASSQITDTQYF	TGTGCCAGCAGCCAAATAACAGATACGCAGTATTTT
TRBJ1-4	TRBD1	many	TRBV30	CACGQESGEKLFF	TGTGCCTGCGGACAGGAGAGTGGTGAAAAACTGTTTTTT
TRBJ2-7	NA	NA	TRBV27	CASSNGRSSLWYF	TGTGCCAGCAGTAACGGACGGAGTTCGCTATGGTACTTC